This TCR beta chain is from a study of type 1 and type 2 diabetes patients. Study overall: Participants included type 1 and type 2 diabetes patients plus nondiabetic controls. Study results and caveats: Some expanded clones seen only in T1D might occur in additional T2D or control samples.

This clonotype has at least ten counts. Its antigen is as yet unknown. The V end was cut by 3 bases, the J end by 5 bases, with 10 bases between. Germline V lookup: CDR1 SGHTA, CDR2 FQGNSA. This CDR3 is 13 amino acids long. Genomic DNA was the PCR template. Amplification of the beta chain CDR3 used 30 forward and 13 reverse multiplex primers. TCRdb reprocessed the multiplex PCR reads with MiXCR, giving one entry per CDR3 protein. The table has about 290,000 distinct CDR3 sequences, around 50% seen once. Other autoimmune diseases and infections within the past four weeks excluded donors. This sequence was found in a man younger than 30 with type 2 diabetes. The chain recombines TRBV7-2 with TRBJ2-5, with D unclear. The sample comprised peripheral blood mononuclear cells (PBMCs). The CDR3 here is CASSFESLETQYF. The CDR3 nucleotides read TGTGCCAGCAGCTTTGAGTCCCTGGAGACCCAGTACTTC.